This T cell receptor (beta chain) stems from a study of cytomegalovirus exposure and HLA in healthy donors. This clone was seen a single time. Germline values: CDR1 LNHDA, CDR2 SQIVND (reference sequence). CDR3 length: 15 residues. V was pared by 6 bases and J by 0 bases, with 11 bases between. PCR used 60 Vbeta primers and 13 Jbeta primers. Repertoires were generated with immunoSEQ multiplex PCR, while TCRdb's copy carries only in-frame clones and drops some. The data contain 140,000 to 150,000 clones, more than 75% of them singletons. Sequencing was done on a sample of PBMCs. The receptor was isolated from a female donor in good health and CMV-seronegative. V is TRBV19 and J is TRBJ2-2; TRBD1 is a possible D gene (6 bases). CDR3 region: CASSPGTTNTGELFF. Here the CDR3 DNA reads TGTGCCAGTAGCCCCGGGACAACGAACACCGGGGAGCTGTTTTTT.